Sequencing of this T cell receptor (beta chain) was carried out in a study of blood T cell repertoires in COVID-19. This clone was detected once. CDR1 LNHDA and CDR2 SQIVND come from the germline V gene (reference sequence). The CDR3 totals 16 residues. V shed 6 bases and J shed 6 bases, with 18 bases lying between them. The method was immunoSEQ multiplex PCR; TCRdb's version includes in-frame clones alone and lacks a portion of them. The top ten clones hold approximately 6% of a sample with 150,000 to 200,000 clones, 79% of them seen once. This sequence was found in a woman aged 40 to 49 with COVID-19, enrolled during active disease. The chain carries TRBV19 and TRBJ1-6; tentative D call: TRBD1 (6 bases). Sequenced: peripheral blood. CDR3 nucleotide sequence: TGTGCCAGTAGCAGGGGACCTCAGGGTGTTAATTCACCCCTCCACTTT. Translation: CASSRGPQGVNSPLHF.